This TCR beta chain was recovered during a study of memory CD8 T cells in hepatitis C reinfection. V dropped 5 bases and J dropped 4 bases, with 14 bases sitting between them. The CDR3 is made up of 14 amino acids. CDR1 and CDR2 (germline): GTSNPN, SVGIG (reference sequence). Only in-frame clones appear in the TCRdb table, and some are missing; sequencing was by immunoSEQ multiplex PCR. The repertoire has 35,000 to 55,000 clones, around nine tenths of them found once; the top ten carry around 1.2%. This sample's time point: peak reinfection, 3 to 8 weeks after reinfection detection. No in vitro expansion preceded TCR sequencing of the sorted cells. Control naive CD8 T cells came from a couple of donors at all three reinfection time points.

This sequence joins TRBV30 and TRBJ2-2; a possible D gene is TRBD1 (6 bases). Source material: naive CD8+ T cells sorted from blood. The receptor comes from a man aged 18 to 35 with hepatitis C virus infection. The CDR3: CAWDPGAGTGELFF. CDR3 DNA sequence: TGTGCCTGGGATCCAGGGGCGGGCACCGGGGAGCTGTTTTTT.